This passage covers 17 T cell receptor beta chains from one sample sequenced in a study of cytomegalovirus exposure and HLA in healthy donors. Both 60 Vbeta primers and 13 Jbeta primers went into the PCR. Measured with immunoSEQ multiplex PCR; TCRdb has only the in-frame clones, and not every one. The table shows some 150,000 clones, with around 76% occurring only once. Sequenced input: PBMCs. Receptors originate from a woman between 25 and 40 years old in good health and CMV-seropositive.

The rearrangement joins TRBV6-5 to TRBJ2-7, with a weak D call TRBD2 (5 bases). This CDR3 is built from 14 residues. Trimming removed 2 bases at V and 0 bases at J, with 8 bases between. Germline loops: CDR1 MNHEY, CDR2 SVGAGI. The chain's CDR3 is CASSYRESSYEQYF. Written as DNA, the CDR3 is TGTGCCAGCAGTTACAGGGAGAGCTCCTACGAGCAGTACTTC.

The V call is TRBV5-1, the J call TRBJ2-5, with 8 bases that match TRBD1. The length of the CDR3 is 15 residues. J was trimmed by 4 bases and V by 0 bases; bases with no gene match: 5. Germline V lookup: CDR1 SGHRS, CDR2 YFSETQ. The CDR3 DNA sequence: TGCGCCAGCAGCTTGGTGCGGCAGGGGGCAGAGACCCAGTACTTC. Translated: CASSLVRQGAETQYF.

The chain joins TRBV11-2 to TRBJ1-6; perhaps TRBD1 as D (6 bases). The V and J ends lost 1 base and 13 bases respectively, with 17 bases between them. This CDR3 region has 15 residues. Germline lookup yields CDR1 SGHAT and CDR2 FQNNGV. CDR3 nucleotides: TGTGCCAGCAGCTTAGGGGTGACGGGGCAGGGGCCCCTCCACTTT. Its protein is CASSLGVTGQGPLHF. The variable domain in full, with the rest retrieved from reference TRBV11-2 and TRBJ1-6, is EAGVAQSPRYKIIEKRQSVAFWCNPISGHATLYWYQQILGQGPKLLIQFQNNGVVDDSQLPKDRFSAERLKGVDSTLKIQPAKLEDSAVYLCASSLGVTGQGPLHFGNGTRLTVT.

The rearrangement uses TRBV7-2 and TRBJ1-6; no definite D call. Trimming took 7 bases from V and 10 from J, leaving 17 bases between them. The CDR3 is 14 amino acids. From germline, CDR1 is SGHTA and CDR2 FQGNSA. CDR3 bases: TGTGCCAGCACCCCGGGAGGATGGAGCTCACCCCTCCACTTT. It encodes CASTPGGWSSPLHF. The whole variable domain, filled in from reference TRBV7-2 and TRBJ1-6, reads GAGVSQSPSNKVTEKGKDVELRCDPISGHTALYWYRQSLGQGLEFLIYFQGNSAPDKSGLPSDRFSAERTGGSVSTLTIQRTQQEDSAVYLCASTPGGWSSPLHFGNGTRLTVT.

This clone was counted once. The chain uses TRBV5-1 and TRBJ1-1; no definite D call. Trimming shortened V by 0 bases and J by 2 bases, and 5 bases separated the two germline ends. Germline CDR1 is SGHRS and CDR2 is YFSETQ. This CDR3 is built from 13 residues. CDR3 protein: CASSLDLNTEAFF. The CDR3 nucleotides read TGCGCCAGCAGCTTGGATTTAAACACTGAAGCTTTCTTT.

V is TRBV7-9 and J is TRBJ2-7; 9 bases map to TRBD1. J lost 0 bases, V lost 5 bases, and 2 bases had no gene match. The CDR3 runs 14 residues. CDR1 SEHNR and CDR2 FQNEAQ come from the germline V gene (reference sequence). CDR3 sequence reads: CASSTTGGSYEQYF. The DNA of the CDR3 is TGTGCCAGCAGCACGACAGGGGGCTCCTACGAGCAGTACTTC.

V is TRBV2 and J is TRBJ2-1, with D tentatively TRBD2 (5 bases). CDR1 and CDR2 from the germline V gene are SNHLY and FYNNEI. This CDR3 contains 15 residues. The V and J ends lost 5 bases and 0 bases respectively, with 11 bases between them. CDR3 DNA sequence: TGTGCCAGCAGTAGCGGAACCTACTCCTACAATGAGCAGTTCTTC. Protein product: CASSSGTYSYNEQFF.

The chain has TRBV19 and TRBJ2-5; D is possibly TRBD1 (6 bases). The CDR3 is 14 amino acids. V lost 4 bases and J 7 bases, leaving 16 bases between the germline ends. Germline lookup yields CDR1 LNHDA and CDR2 SQIVND (reference sequence). The CDR3 spells CASSSRQSRGTQYF. The CDR3 DNA sequence: TGTGCCAGTAGTAGTAGACAGTCCAGGGGGACCCAGTACTTC.

The rearrangement links TRBV19 to TRBJ2-1; 9 bases are a match to TRBD2. This CDR3 spans 13 amino acids. The ends lost 6 bases at V and 6 bases at J; junction bases unmatched: 3. The germline CDR1 and CDR2 sequences are LNHDA and SQIVND (reference sequence). The CDR3, as DNA: TGTGCCAGTAGGCTAGCGGGATTCAATGAGCAGTTCTTC. It specifies CASRLAGFNEQFF. Drawing the rest from reference TRBV19 and TRBJ2-1, the complete variable domain is DGGITQSPKYLFRKEGQNVTLSCEQNLNHDAMYWYRQDPGQGLRLIYYSQIVNDFQKGDIAEGYSVSREKKESFPLTVTSAQKNPTAFYLCASRLAGFNEQFFGPGTRLTVL.

This clone was seen a handful of times. This rearrangement joins TRBV4-3 to TRBJ1-2; D might be TRBD1 (5 bases). The V end lost 0 bases, the J end lost 4 bases, and 9 bases lay between the germline ends. The CDR3 covers 14 residues. CDR1 and CDR2 (germline): LGHNA, YSLEER. Here the CDR3 DNA reads TGCGCCAGCAGCCAAGAAAGGGGCGGCTATGGCTACACCTTC. Its translation: CASSQERGGYGYTF.

The chain joins TRBV5-6 to TRBJ1-1, with 10 bases that match TRBD1. J lost 5 bases, V lost 7 bases, and 11 bases had no gene match. The CDR3 has 15 amino acids. CDR1 is SGHDT, CDR2 YYEEEE, per germline. The CDR3 DNA reads TGTGCCAGCTTAAGTATGACAGGGGGCGAGACTGAAGCTTTCTTT. Encoded protein: CASLSMTGGETEAFF.

The sample holds a few counts of this clone. The rearrangement links TRBV29-1 to TRBJ1-2; tentative D call: TRBD1 (6 bases). The CDR3 is made up of 13 amino acids. The germline CDR1 and CDR2 sequences are SQVTM and ANQGSEA. Trimming cost V 3 bases and J 8 bases, with 16 bases left between them. The CDR3 DNA reads TGCAGCGTTGATCTTTTGGGACAAGGCGGCTACACCTTC. Translating gives CSVDLLGQGGYTF.

The gene calls are TRBV7-9 and TRBJ1-3, with D possibly matching TRBD1 (6 bases). With 5 bases removed from V and 1 base from J, the gap between germline ends came to 9 bases. Looked up from germline, CDR1 is SEHNR and CDR2 is FQNEAQ (reference sequence). CDR3 length equals 14 residues. Here the CDR3 DNA reads TGTGCCAGCAGCATAGGACAGTCTGGAAACACCATATATTTT. It translates to CASSIGQSGNTIYF.

This chain links TRBV19 with TRBJ1-5, with D uncertain. The CDR3 extends over 15 amino acids. Germline CDR1 and CDR2: LNHDA and SQIVND (reference sequence). V shed 4 bases and J shed 1 base, with 11 bases lying between them. For the CDR3, the DNA is TGTGCCAGTAGTACCCAGGAGGCGAGCAATCAGCCCCAGCATTTT. Residues: CASSTQEASNQPQHF.

This clone has just a few counts. The chain joins TRBV28 to TRBJ2-2; tentatively, D is TRBD1 (6 bases). There are 19 residues in the CDR3. Germline-derived CDR1 and CDR2 are MDHEN and SYDVKM. The V gene lost 2 bases and the J gene lost 9 bases, with 28 bases spanning the gap. This CDR3 is CASSLGTRTVDTHSWELFF. For the CDR3, the DNA is TGTGCCAGCAGTTTAGGGACAAGGACAGTTGACACACACAGTTGGGAGCTGTTTTTT.

This clone was seen only once. V and J are TRBV7-6 and TRBJ2-5; TRBD2 aligns across 10 bases. Germline loops: CDR1 SGHVS, CDR2 FNYEAQ. Trimming cost V 1 base and J 4 bases; bases outside gene matches: 3. CDR3 length: 15 amino acids. CDR3 coding DNA: TGTGCCAGCAGCTTAGGAGCGGGGGGGCGAGAGACCCAGTACTTC. Translating gives CASSLGAGGRETQYF.

The rearrangement links TRBV5-1 to TRBJ2-1; 7 bases are shared with TRBD2. This CDR3 has 15 residues. CDR1 is SGHRS, CDR2 YFSETQ, per germline. The V segment lost 1 base and the J segment 5 bases; nucleotides outside the gene matches: 6. The DNA for the CDR3 is TGCGCCAGCAGCTTGTTGCGGGGGACGGACAATGAGCAGTTCTTC. Amino acids: CASSLLRGTDNEQFF.